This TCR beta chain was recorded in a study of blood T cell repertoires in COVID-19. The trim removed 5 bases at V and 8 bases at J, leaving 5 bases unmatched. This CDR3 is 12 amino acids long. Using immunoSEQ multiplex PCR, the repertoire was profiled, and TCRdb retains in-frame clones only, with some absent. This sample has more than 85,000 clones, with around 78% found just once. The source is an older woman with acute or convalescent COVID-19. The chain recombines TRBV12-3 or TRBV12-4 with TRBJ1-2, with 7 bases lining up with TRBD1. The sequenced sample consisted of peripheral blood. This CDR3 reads CASSRQGLGYTF. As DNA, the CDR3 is TGTGCCAGCAGTCGACAGGGTCTGGGCTACACCTTC.